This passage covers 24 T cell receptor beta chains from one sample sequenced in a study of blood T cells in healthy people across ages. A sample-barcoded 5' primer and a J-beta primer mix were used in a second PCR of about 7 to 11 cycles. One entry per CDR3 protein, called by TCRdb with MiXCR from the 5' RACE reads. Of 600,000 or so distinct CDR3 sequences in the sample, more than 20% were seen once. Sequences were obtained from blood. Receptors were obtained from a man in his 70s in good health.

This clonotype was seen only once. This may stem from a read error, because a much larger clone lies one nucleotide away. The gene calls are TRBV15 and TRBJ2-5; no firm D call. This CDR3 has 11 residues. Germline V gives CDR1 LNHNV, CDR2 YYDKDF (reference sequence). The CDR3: CATRNQETRYF. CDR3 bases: TGTGCCACCAGGAATCAAGAGACCCGGTACTTC.

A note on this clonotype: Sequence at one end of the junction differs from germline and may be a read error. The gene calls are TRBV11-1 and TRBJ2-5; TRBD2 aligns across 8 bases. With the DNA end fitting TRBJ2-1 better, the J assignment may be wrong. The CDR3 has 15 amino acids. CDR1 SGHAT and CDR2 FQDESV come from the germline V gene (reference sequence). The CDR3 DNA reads TGTGCCAGCAGCATAGCGCCGAGCGGGAGTTTTGAGCAGTTCTTC. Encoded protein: CASSIAPSGSFEQFF.

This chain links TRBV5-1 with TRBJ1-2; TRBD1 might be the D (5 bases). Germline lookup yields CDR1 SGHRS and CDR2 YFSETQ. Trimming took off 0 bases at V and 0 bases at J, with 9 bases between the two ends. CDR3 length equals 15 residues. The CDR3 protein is CASSLGQTSNYGYTF. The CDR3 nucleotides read TGCGCCAGCAGCTTGGGACAGACCTCTAACTATGGCTACACCTTC.

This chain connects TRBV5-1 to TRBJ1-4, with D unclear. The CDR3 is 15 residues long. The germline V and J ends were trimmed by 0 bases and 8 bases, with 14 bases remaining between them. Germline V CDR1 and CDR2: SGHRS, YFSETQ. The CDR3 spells CASSLEARSEEKLFF. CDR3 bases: TGCGCCAGCAGCTTGGAAGCCAGGTCTGAGGAAAAACTGTTTTTT.

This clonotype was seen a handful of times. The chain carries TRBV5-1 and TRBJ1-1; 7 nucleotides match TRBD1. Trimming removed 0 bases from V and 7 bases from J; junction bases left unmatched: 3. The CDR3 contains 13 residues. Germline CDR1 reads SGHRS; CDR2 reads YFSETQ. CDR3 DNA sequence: TGCGCCAGCAGCTTGGAGGGGGCGAATGAAGCTTTCTTT. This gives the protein CASSLEGANEAFF.

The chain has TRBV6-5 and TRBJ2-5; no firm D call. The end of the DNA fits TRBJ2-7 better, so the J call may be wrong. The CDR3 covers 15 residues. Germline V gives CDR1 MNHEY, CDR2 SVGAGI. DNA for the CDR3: TGTGCCAGCAGTTACTCGCTTGGGGTTTCCTACGAGCAGTACTTC. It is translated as CASSYSLGVSYEQYF.

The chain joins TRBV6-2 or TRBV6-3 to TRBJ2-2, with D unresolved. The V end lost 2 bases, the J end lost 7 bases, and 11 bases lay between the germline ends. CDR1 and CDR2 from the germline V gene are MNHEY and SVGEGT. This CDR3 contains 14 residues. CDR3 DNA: TGTGCCAGCAGTTACGCCATGGGTGGCGGGGAGCTGTTTTTT. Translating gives CASSYAMGGGELFF.

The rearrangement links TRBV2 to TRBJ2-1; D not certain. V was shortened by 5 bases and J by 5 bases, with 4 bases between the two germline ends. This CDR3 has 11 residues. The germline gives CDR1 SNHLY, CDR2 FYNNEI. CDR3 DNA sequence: TGTGCCAGCAGTACTGACAATGAGCAGTTCTTC. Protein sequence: CASSTDNEQFF.

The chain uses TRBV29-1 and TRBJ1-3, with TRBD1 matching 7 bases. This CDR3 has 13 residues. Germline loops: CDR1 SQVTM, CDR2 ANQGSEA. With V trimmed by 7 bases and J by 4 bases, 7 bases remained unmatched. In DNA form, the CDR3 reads TGCAGCGCCGAGGGGGCGGAGGGAAACACCATATATTTT. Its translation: CSAEGAEGNTIYF.

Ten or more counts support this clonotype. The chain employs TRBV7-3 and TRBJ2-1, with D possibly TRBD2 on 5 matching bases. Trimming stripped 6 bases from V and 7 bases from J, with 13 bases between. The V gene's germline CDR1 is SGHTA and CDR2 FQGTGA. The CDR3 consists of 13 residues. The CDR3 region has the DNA TGTGCCAGCAGTCCCGGGAAATCGAATGAGCAGTTCTTC. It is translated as CASSPGKSNEQFF.

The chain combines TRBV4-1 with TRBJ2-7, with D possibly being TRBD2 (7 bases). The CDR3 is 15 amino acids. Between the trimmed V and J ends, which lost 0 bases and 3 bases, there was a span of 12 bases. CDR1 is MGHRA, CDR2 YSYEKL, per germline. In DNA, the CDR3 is TGCGCCAGCAGCCAAGATGGCGGGGGCTTCTACGAGCAGTACTTC. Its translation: CASSQDGGGFYEQYF.

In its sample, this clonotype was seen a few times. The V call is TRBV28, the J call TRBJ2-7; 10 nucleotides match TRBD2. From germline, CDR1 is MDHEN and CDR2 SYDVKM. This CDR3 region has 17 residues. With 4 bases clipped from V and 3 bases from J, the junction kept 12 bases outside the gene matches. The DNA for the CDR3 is TGTGCCAGCAGTTCCCCGGGACTAGCGAGGGGGGGCTACGAGCAGTACTTC. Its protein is CASSSPGLARGGYEQYF.

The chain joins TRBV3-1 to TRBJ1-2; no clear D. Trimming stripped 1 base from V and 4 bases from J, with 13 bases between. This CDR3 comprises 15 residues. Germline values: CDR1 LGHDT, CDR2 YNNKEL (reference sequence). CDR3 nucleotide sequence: TGTGCCAGCAGCCAAGCAACTTTCGGAGGCTATGGCTACACCTTC. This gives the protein CASSQATFGGYGYTF.

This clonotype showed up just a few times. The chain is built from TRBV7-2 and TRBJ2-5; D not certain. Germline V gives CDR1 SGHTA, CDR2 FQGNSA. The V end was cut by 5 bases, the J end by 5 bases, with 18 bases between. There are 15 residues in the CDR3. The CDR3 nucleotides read TGTGCCAGCAGCGAGATTCCAGGCGGTAGGGAGACCCAGTACTTC. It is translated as CASSEIPGGRETQYF.

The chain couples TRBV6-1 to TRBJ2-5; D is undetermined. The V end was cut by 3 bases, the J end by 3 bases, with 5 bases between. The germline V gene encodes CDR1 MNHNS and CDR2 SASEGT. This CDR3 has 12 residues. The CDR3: CASSDSKETQYF. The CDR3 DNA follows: TGTGCCAGCAGTGACAGTAAAGAGACCCAGTACTTC.

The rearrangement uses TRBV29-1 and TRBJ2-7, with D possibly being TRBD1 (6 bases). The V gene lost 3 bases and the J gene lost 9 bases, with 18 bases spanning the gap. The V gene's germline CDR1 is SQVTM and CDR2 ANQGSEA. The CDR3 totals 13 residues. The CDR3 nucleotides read TGCAGCGTTGACCATGGACAGAGCTCGGGGCAGTACTTC. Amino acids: CSVDHGQSSGQYF.

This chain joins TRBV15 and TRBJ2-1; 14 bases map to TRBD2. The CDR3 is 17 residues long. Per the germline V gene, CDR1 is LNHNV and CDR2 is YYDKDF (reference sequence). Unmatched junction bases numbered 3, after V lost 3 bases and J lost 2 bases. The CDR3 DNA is TGTGCCACCAGCAGGGGACTAGCGGGAGTCGCCTACAATGAGCAGTTCTTC. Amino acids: CATSRGLAGVAYNEQFF.

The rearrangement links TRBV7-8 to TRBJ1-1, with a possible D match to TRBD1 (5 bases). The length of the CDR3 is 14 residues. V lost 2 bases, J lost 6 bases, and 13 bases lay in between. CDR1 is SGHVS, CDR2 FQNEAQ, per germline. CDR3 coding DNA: TGTGCCAGCAGCTTATCGCAGGCGGGGGCTGAAGCTTTCTTT. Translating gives CASSLSQAGAEAFF.

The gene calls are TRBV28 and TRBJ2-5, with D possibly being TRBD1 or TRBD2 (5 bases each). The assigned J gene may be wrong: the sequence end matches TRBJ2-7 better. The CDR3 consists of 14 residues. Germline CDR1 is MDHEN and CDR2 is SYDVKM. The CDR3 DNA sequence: TGTGCCAGCACGAACCCGGGACGGCTCTACGAGCAGTACTTC. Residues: CASTNPGRLYEQYF.

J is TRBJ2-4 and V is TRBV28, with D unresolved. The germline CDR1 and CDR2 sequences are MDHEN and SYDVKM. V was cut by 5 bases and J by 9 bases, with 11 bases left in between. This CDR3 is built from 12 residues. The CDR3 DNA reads TGTGCCAGCAGTCCTAGACGTAGCATTCAGTACTTC. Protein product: CASSPRRSIQYF.

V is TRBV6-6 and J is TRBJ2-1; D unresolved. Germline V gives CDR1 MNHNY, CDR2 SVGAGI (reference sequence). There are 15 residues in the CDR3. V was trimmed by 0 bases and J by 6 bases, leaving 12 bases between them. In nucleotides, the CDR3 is TGTGCCAGCAGTTACTCTAGCCTTGTGGGCAATGAGCAGTTCTTC. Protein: CASSYSSLVGNEQFF.

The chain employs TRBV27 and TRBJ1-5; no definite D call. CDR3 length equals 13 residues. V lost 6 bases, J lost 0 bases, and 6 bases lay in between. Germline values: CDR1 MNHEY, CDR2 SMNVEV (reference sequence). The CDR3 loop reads CASRMGSNQPQHF. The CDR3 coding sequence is TGTGCCAGCAGAATGGGTAGCAATCAGCCCCAGCATTTT.

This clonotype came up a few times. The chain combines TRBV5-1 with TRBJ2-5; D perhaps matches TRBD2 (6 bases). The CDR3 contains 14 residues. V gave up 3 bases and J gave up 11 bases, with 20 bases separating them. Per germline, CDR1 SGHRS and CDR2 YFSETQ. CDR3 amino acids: CASSWGGRGGEQYF. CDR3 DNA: TGCGCCAGCAGCTGGGGTGGGCGGGGCGGTGAGCAGTACTTC.

DNA for the CDR3: TGTGCCAGCAGTTTATCTCCCAGCCCCAACAGAAATTATAGCAATCAGCCCCAGCATTTT. Translation: CASSLSPSPNRNYSNQPQHF. V gene TRBV28 combines with J gene TRBJ1-5; unclear D gene. The CDR3 has 20 residues. V was shortened by 1 base and J by 0 bases, with 22 bases between the two germline ends. Germline V gene sequence: CDR1 MDHEN, CDR2 SYDVKM. The full variable domain, in which reference TRBV28 and TRBJ1-5 provide the parts outside the CDR3, is DVKVTQSSRYLVKRTGEKVFLECVQDMDHENMFWYRQDPGLGLRLIYFSYDVKMKEKGDIPEGYSVSREKKERFSLILESASTNQTSMYLCASSLSPSPNRNYSNQPQHFGDGTRLSIL.